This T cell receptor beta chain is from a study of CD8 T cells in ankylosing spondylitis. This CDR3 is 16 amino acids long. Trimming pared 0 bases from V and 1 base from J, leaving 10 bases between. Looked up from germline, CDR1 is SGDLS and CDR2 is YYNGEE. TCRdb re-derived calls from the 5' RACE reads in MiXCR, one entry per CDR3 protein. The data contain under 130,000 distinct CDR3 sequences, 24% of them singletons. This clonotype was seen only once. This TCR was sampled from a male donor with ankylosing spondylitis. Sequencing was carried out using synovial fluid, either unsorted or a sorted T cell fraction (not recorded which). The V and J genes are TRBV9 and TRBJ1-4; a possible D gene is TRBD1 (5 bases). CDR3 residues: CASSVATGETNEKLFF. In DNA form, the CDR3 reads TGTGCCAGCAGCGTAGCTACGGGGGAAACTAATGAAAAACTGTTTTTT.